This entry is about one TCR beta chain. The data stem from a study of T cells expressing NK-cell markers. About the research overall: Beta-chain profiling covered CD3+CD56+NKG2C+, CD3+CD56+NKG2C- and CD3+CD56-NKG2C+ sorted subsets.

Germline values: CDR1 SGHTA, CDR2 FQGNSA. The CDR3 has 16 amino acids. TCR beta libraries carry UMIs added by 5'RACE template switching. From the 5' RACE reads, TCRdb lists one entry per CDR3 protein and no DNA. Its table records fewer than 400,000 distinct CDR3 sequences. The chain combines TRBV7-2 with TRBJ2-6. The TCR originated in a woman between 45 and 60 years old in good health. Sequenced input: blood T cells: a sorted CD56 or NKG2C T cell subset, CD4+ or CD8+ T cells, or bulk PBMC T cells (not recorded which). The chain's CDR3 is CASSVGPPSGANVLTF.